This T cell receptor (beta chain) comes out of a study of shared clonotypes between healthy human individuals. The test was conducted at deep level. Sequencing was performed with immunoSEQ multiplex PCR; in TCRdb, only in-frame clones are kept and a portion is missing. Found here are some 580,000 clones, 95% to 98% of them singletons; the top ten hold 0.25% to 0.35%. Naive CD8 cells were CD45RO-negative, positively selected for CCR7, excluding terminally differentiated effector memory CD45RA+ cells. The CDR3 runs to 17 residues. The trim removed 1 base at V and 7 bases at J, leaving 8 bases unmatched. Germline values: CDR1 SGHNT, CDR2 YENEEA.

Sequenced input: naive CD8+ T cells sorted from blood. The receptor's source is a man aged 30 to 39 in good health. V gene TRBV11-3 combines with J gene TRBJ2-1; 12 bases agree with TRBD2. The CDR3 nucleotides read TGTGCCAGCAGCTTAGGGCTAGCGGGAGGGCCGGGGAATGAGCAGTTCTTC. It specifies CASSLGLAGGPGNEQFF.